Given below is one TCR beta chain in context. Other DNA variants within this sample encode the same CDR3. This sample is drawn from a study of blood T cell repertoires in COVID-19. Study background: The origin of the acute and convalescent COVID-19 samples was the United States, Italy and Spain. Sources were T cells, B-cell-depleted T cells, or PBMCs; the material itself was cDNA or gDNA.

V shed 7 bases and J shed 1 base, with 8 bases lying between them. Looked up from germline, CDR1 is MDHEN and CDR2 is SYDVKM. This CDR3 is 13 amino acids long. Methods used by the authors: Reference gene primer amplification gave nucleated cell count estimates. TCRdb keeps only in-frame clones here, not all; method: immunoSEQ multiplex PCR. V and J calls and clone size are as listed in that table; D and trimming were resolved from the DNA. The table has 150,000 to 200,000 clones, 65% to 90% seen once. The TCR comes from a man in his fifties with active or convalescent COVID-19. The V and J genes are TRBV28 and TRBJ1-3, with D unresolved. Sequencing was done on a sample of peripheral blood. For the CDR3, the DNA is TGTGCCAGCATTGAGGGTTCTGGAAACACCATATATTTT. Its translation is CASIEGSGNTIYF.